This T cell receptor beta chain was identified during a study of T-cell memory formation after mild COVID-19. Per the germline V gene, CDR1 is DFQATT and CDR2 is SNEGSKA (reference sequence). This CDR3 has 15 amino acids. Trimming cost V 6 bases and J 0 bases; bases outside gene matches: 6. TCR alpha and TCR beta cDNA libraries carrying sample barcodes and UMIs were produced by 5'RACE using constant-segment primers. TCRdb passed the 5' RACE reads through MiXCR, listing each CDR3 protein once. The data contain about half a million distinct CDR3 sequences, 18% of them seen just once; the ten biggest clones take up around 12%.

The chain uses TRBV20-1 and TRBJ2-3; 10 bases line up with TRBD2. Material: PBMCs or a T cell subset sorted from them (not recorded which). This sequence originates from an adult woman who had mild COVID-19 (a few samples of this study predate the infection). Cell type and time point are not known. CDR3 coding DNA: TGCAGTGCAGCGGGAGGGACGGCGAGCACAGATACGCAGTATTTT. It translates to CSAAGGTASTDTQYF.